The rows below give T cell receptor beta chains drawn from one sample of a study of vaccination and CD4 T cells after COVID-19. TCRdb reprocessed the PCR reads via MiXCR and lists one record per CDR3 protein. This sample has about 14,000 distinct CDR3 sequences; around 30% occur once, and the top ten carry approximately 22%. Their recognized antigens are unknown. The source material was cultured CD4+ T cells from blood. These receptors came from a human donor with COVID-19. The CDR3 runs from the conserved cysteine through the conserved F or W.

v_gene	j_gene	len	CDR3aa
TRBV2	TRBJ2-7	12	CASKTGEYEQYF
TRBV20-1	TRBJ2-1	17	CSASRLAGGYSYNEQFF
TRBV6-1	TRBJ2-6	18	CASSGYRQGASGANVLTF
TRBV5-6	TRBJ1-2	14	CASSAWGVNYGYTF
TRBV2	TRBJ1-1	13	CASSPLGDRGSFF
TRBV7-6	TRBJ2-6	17	CASSLVGGGSGANVLTF
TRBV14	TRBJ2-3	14	CASSPLTDTDTQYF
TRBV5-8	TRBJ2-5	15	CASSLEGRGWETQYF
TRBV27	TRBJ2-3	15	CASSTDIARTDTQYF
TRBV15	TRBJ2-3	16	CATSGRAPGMTDTQYF
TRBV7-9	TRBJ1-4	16	CASRRGDRGPNEKLFF
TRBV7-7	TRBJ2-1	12	CASSLLGGPQFF
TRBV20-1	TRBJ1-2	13	CSARAGMDYGYTF
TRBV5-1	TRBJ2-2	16	CASSLGVSGVTGELFF
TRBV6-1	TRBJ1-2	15	CASSDGDIVNYGYTF
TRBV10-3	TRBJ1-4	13	CAIRRDRNEKLFF
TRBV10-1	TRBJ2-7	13	CASSGAGYYEQYF
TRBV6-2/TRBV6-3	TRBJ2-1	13	CASSYLAGGEQFF
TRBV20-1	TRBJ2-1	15	CSARDLSGGFNEQFF
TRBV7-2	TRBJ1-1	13	CASSVQGFGEAFF
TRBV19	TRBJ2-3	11	CASRFTDTQYF
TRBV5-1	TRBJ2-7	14	CASSLGLAALEQYF
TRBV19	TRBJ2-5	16	CASSPGTGFYQETQYF
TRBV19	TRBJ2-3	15	CASSTRDAGSDTQYF
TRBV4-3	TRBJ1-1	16	CASSQDTAEKNTEAFF
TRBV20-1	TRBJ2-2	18	CSASRSEGRGLDTGELFF
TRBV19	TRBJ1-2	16	CASKDSGLPRGYGYTF
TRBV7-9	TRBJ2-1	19	CASSLGLAGGSSSYNEQFF
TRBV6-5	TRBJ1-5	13	CASSSRGKQPQHF
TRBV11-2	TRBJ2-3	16	CASSFGNKNPTDTQYF
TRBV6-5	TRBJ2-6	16	CASSYTAGAGANVLTF